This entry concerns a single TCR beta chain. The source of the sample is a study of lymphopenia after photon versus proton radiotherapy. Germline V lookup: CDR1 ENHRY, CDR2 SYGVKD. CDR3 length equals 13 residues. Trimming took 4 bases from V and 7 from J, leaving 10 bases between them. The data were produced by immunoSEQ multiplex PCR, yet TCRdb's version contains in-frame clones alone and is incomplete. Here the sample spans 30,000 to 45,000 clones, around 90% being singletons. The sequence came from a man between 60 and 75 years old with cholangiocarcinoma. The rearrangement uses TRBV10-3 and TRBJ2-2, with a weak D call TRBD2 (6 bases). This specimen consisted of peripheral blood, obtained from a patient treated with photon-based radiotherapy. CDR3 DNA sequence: TGTGCCATCAGTGGACCGGGGGTCGGGGAGCTGTTTTTT. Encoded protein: CAISGPGVGELFF.